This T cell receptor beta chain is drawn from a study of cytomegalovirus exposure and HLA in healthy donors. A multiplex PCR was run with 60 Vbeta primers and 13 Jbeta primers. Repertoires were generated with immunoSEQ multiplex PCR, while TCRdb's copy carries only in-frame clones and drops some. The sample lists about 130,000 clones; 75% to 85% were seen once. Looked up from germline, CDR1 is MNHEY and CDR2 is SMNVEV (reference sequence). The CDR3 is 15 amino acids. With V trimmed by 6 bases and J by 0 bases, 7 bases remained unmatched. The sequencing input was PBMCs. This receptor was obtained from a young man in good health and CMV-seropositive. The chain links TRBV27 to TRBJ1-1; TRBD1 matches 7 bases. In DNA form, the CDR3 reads TGTGCCAGCAGCCTTGGGACAGCGGTGAACACTGAAGCTTTCTTT. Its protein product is CASSLGTAVNTEAFF.